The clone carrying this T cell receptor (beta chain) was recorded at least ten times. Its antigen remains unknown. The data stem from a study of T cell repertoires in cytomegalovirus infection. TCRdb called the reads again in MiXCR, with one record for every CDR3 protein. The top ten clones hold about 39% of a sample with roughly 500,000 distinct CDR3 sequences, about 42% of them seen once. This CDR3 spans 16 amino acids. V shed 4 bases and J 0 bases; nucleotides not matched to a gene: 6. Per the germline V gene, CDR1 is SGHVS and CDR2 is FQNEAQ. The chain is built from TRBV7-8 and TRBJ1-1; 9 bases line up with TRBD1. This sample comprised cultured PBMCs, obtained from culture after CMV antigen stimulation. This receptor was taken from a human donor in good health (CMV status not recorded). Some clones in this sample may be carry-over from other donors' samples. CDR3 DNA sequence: TGTGCCAGCAGCTCCCGACAGGGGGGTTTGAACACTGAAGCTTTCTTT. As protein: CASSSRQGGLNTEAFF.